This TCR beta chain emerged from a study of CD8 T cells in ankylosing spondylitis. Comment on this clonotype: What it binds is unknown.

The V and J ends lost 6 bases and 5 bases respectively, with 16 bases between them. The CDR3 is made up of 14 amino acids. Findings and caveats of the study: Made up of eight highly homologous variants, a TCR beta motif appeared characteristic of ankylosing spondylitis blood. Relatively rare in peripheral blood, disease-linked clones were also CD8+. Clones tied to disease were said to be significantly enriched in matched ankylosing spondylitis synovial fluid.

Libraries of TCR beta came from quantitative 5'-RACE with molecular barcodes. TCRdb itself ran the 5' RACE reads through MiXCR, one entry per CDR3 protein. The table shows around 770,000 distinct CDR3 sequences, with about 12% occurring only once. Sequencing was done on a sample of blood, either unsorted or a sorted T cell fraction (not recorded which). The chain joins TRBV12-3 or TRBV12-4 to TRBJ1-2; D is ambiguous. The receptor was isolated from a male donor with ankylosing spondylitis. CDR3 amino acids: CASSPRGSGYGYTF. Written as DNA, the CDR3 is TGTGCCAGCAGCCCCCGTGGGTCTGGATATGGCTACACCTTC.